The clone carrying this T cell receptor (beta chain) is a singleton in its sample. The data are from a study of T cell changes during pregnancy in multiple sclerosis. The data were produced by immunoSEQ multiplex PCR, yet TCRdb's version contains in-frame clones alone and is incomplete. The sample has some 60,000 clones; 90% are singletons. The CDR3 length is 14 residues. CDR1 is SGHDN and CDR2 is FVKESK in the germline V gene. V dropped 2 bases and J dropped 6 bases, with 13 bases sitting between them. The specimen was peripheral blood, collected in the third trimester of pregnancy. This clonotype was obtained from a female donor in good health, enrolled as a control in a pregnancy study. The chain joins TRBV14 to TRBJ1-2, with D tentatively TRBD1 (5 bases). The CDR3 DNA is TGTGCCAGCAGCCAAACCGGCCGGGGGAATGGCTACACCTTC. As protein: CASSQTGRGNGYTF.